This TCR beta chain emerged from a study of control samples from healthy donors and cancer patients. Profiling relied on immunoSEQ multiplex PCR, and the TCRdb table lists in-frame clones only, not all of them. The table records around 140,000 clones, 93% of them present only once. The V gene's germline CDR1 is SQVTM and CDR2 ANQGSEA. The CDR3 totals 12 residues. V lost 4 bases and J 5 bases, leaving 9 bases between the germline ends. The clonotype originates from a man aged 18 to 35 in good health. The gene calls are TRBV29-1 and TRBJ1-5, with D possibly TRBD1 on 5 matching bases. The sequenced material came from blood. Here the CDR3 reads CSVGGSDQPQHF. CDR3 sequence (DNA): TGCAGCGTTGGGGGGTCCGATCAGCCCCAGCATTTT.